This entry concerns a single TCR beta chain. No cognate antigen has been identified for it. No quality values exist for individual bases; no much larger clone is one base distant. Peripheral blood CD8+ and CD4+ T cells from healthy donors, Susac syndrome patients and multiple sclerosis patients were profiled by high-throughput TCR beta sequencing. Susac syndrome patients met recently defined diagnostic criteria for definite or probable disease. Bulk CD8+ and CD4+ T cells were purified by magnetic negative isolation, whereas CD8+ TEMRA cells were enriched by FACS. Blood was drawn into EDTA tubes, processed within 24 hours, and PBMCs were isolated by density gradient centrifugation. PBMCs intended for TCR sequencing were cryopreserved in liquid nitrogen and were subsequently thawed in a 37 degrees C water bath. Purity of sorted or isolated CD4+, CD8+ and CD8+ TEMRA cells was at least 90%. The data were taken from a study of CD8 T cells in Susac syndrome (dated by TCRdb to between 2018 and 2021). General notes on the study: Among the Susac syndrome patients who were sequenced, clinically active disease was present in six and clinical remission was observed in roughly eight. At blood withdrawal, Susac syndrome patients were therapy-naive, treated with corticosteroids (with IVIg additionally given to some), or treated with IVIg alone. Whether CD8+ T cell activation and differentiation in Susac syndrome was antigen driven was tested using repertoire sequencing. Overall results and qualifications from the work: The study acknowledged that relatively few individuals were included in the TCR sequencing and HLA analysis. In patients with Susac syndrome, the CD4+ T cell repertoire showed no detectable clonal expansion.

RNA was extracted using the RNeasy kit, and roughly 0.45 to 1 microgram was reverse transcribed with random hexamers. TCR beta CDR3 regions were amplified with the immunoSEQ multiplex PCR assay covering 54 Vbeta and 13 Jbeta segments. To correct PCR amplification bias, a synthetic template baseline was used for both primer optimization and computational correction. On the authors' methods: Only productive sequences were kept, with reads annotated to V, D and J genes according to IMGT and analyzed in immunoSEQ Analyzer. To calculate clonality, Shannon entropy was normalized by log2 of the number of productive unique sequences and then subtracted from one. For each patient and control, public and private clones were evaluated among the 100 most prevalent clones. Clones were defined as Susac-specific when absent from the healthy and MS cohorts, from approximately 1,100 published viral clones and from other ImmuneACCESS disease sequences. In TCRdb, the public reads were trimmed at Q25 with fastp and aligned with MiXCR, with productive beta chains retained. For every CDR3 protein sequence, its rows merge into one entry that carries the most common genes and DNA. The V and J calls reflect TCRdb's pipeline rather than the authors' work. The sample has under 200,000 distinct CDR3 sequences on record, under 95% of them singletons. Together, the top ten hold roughly 0.11% of the sample.

V was cut back by 0 bases and J by 5 bases, leaving a gap of 8 bases between them. The CDR3 covers 15 residues, taking in both the cysteine and the phenylalanine. The CDR3 DNA has 45 bases and is translated from base 1. Sequencing was performed on CD4+ T cells from PBMCs. This receptor was identified in a human donor with Susac syndrome. The chain is encoded by TRBV12-3 or TRBV12-4 joined to TRBJ1-6, with TRBD1 as a weak D call on 5 bases. The DNA sequence is given as TGTGCCAGCAGTTTAGCGCGGGGCCATAATTCACCCCTCCACTTT. The translation is CASSLARGHNSPLHF.